The source of this TCR beta chain is a study of T cell responses to AZD1222 COVID-19 vaccine. Notes on this clone: Its target is not known.

Profiling relied on immunoSEQ multiplex PCR, and the TCRdb table lists in-frame clones only, not all of them. In the table there are 90,000 to 100,000 clones, about 81% of which are singletons. Study-level findings and limits: There were vaccine-associated CD4 TCRs across spike, dominant at 160-218 and 743-854. Repertoires were obtained only post-peak T cell response.

This CDR3 is 11 amino acids long. Per the germline V gene, CDR1 is SEHNR and CDR2 is FQNEAQ (reference sequence). Trimming removed 10 bases from V and 4 bases from J, with 10 bases in between. Specimen: peripheral blood, collected 28 days after the second AZD1222 dose. The gene calls are TRBV7-9 and TRBJ1-1; D is possibly TRBD1 (6 bases). This receptor was taken from an adult who received the AZD1222 COVID-19 vaccine. CDR3 bases: TGTGCCACACAGGACAGCACTGAAGCTTTCTTT. It codes for CATQDSTEAFF.